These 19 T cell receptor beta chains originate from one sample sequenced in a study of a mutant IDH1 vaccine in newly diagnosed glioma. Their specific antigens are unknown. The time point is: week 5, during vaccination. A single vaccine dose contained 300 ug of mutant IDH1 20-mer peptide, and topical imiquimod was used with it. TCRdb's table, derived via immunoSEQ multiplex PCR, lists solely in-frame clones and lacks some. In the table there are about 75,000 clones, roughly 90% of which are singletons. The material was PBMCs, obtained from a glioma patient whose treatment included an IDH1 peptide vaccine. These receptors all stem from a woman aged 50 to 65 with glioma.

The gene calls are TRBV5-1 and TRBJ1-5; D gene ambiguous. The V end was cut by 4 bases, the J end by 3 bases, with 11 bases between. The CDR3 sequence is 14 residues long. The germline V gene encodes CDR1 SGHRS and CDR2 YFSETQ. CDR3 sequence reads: CASSPSGHNQPQHF. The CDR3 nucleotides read TGCGCCAGCAGCCCGTCGGGCCACAATCAGCCCCAGCATTTT. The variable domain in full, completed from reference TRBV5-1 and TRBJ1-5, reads KAGVTQTPRYLIKTRGQQVTLSCSPISGHRSVSWYQQTPGQGLQFLFEYFSETQRNKGNFPGRFSGRQFSNSRSEMNVSTLELGDSALYLCASSPSGHNQPQHFGDGTRLSIL.

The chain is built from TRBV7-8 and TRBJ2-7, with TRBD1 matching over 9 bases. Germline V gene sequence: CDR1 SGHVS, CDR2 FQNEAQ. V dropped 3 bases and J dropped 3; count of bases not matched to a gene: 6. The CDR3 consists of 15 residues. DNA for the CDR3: TGTGCCAGCAGCTTGGGACAGGGAGGGAACTACGAGCAGTACTTC. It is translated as CASSLGQGGNYEQYF.

CDR3 protein: CASTHTGVAGWFGEQYF. Written as DNA, the CDR3 is TGTGCCAGCACCCATACCGGGGTAGCGGGATGGTTTGGCGAGCAGTACTTC. This chain links TRBV5-6 with TRBJ2-5, with 8 bases aligning to TRBD2. The tail of the sequence fits TRBJ2-7 better, so the J call may be wrong. The CDR3 contains 17 residues. CDR1 and CDR2 (germline): SGHDT, YYEEEE.

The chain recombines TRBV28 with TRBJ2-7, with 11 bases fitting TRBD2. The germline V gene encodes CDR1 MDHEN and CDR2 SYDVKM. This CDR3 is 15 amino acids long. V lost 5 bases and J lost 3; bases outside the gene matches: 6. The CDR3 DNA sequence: TGTGCCAGCAGTCCCCTAGCGGGAGGTTTCTACGAGCAGTACTTC. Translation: CASSPLAGGFYEQYF. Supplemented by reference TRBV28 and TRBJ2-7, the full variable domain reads DVKVTQSSRYLVKRTGEKVFLECVQDMDHENMFWYRQDPGLGLRLIYFSYDVKMKEKGDIPEGYSVSREKKERFSLILESASTNQTSMYLCASSPLAGGFYEQYFGPGTRLTVT.

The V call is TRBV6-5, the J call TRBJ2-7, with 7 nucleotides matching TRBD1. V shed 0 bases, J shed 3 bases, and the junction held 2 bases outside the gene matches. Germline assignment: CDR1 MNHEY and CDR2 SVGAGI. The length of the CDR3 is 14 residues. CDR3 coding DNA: TGTGCCAGCAGTTACTCGGGACAGCACTACGAGCAGTACTTC. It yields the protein CASSYSGQHYEQYF.

The CDR3: CATEGTGNQPQHF. The CDR3 bases are TGTGCCACCGAAGGTACCGGCAATCAGCCCCAGCATTTT. The gene calls are TRBV19 and TRBJ1-5, with no clear D. Germline V CDR1 and CDR2: LNHDA, SQIVND (reference sequence). Trimming cost V 10 bases and J 2 bases, with 12 bases left between them. The CDR3 has 13 residues.

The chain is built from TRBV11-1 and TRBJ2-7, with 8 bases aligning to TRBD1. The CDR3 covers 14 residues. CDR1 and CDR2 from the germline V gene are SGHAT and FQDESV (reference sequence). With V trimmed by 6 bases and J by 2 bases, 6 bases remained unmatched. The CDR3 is CASSYGQGAYEQYF. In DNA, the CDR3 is TGTGCCAGCAGTTACGGACAGGGCGCCTACGAGCAGTACTTC.

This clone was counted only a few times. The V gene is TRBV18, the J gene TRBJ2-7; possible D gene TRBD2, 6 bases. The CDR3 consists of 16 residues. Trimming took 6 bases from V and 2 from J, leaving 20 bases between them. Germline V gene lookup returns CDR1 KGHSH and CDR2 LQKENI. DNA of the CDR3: TGTGCCAGCTCCTTTACGGGGACTCAGCCAACCTACGAGCAGTACTTC. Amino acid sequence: CASSFTGTQPTYEQYF.

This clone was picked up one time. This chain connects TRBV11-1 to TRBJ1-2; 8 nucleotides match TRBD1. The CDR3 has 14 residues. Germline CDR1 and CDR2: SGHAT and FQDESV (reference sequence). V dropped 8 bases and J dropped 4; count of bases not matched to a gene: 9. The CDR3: CASGVTGQAYGYTF. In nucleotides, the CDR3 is TGTGCCAGCGGCGTCACGGGACAGGCCTATGGCTACACCTTC.

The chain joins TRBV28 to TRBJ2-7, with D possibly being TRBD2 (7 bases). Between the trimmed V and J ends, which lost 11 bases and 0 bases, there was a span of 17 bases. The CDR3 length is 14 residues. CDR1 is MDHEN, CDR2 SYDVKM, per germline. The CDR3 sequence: CAGGGGRTSYEQYF. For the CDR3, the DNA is TGTGCCGGAGGGGGAGGGAGGACCTCCTACGAGCAGTACTTC.

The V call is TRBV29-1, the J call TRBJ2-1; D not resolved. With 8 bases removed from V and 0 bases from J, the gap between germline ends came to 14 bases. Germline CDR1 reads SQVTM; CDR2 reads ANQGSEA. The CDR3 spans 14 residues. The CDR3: CSTRVGSSYNEQFF. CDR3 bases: TGCAGCACCCGCGTCGGCAGCTCCTACAATGAGCAGTTCTTC.

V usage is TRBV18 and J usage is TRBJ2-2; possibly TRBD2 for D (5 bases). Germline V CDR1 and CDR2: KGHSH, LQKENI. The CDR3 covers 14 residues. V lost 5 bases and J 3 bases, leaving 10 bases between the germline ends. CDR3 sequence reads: CASSEGAHTGELFF. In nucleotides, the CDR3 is TGTGCCAGCTCAGAGGGAGCCCACACCGGGGAGCTGTTTTTT.

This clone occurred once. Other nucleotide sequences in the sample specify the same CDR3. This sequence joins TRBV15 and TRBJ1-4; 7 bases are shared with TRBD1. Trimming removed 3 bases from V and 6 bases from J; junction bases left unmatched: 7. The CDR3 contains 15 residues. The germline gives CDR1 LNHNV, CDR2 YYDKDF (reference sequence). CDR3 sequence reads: CATSRGGGADEKLFF. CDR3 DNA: TGTGCCACCAGCAGGGGAGGGGGCGCGGATGAAAAACTGTTTTTT.

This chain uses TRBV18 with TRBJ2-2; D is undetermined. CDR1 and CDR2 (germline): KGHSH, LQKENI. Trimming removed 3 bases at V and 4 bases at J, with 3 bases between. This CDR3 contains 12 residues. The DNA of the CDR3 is TGTGCCAGCTCACCGAGCACCGGGGAGCTGTTTTTT. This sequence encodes CASSPSTGELFF.

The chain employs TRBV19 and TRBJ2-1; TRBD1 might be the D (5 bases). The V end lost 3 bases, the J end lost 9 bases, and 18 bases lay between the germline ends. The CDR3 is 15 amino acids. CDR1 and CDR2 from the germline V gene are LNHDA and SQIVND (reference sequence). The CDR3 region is CASSIFRTFESEQFF. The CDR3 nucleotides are TGTGCCAGTAGTATTTTCAGGACATTCGAAAGTGAGCAGTTCTTC.

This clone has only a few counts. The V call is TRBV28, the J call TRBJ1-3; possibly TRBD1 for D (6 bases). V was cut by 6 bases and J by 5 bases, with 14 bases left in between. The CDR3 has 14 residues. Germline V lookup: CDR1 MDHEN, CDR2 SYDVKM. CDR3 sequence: CASRQGYKRNTIYF. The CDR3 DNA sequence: TGTGCCAGCAGACAGGGTTATAAGAGAAACACCATATATTTT.

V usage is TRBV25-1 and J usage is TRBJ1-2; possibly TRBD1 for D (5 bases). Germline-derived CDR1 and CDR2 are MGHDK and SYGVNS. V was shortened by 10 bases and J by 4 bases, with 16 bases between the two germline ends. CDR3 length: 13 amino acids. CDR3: CATKSGAGYGYTF. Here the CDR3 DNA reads TGTGCCACCAAATCTGGGGCTGGCTATGGCTACACCTTC.

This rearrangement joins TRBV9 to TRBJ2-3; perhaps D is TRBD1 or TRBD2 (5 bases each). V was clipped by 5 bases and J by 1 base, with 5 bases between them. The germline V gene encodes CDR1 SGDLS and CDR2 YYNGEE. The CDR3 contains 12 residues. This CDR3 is CASRGGTDTQYF. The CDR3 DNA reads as TGTGCCAGCAGGGGGGGCACAGATACGCAGTATTTT.

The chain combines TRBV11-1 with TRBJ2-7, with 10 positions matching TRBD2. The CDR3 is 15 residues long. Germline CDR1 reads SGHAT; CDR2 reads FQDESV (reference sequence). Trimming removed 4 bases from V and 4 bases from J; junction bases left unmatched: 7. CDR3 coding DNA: TGTGCCAGCAGCTCCCTAGCGGGAGTAGGATACGAGCAGTACTTC. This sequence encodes CASSSLAGVGYEQYF.